The entry below describes one T cell receptor (beta chain). The record originates from a study of cytomegalovirus exposure and HLA in healthy donors. PCR employed 60 Vbeta and 13 Jbeta primers. The protocol was immunoSEQ multiplex PCR, while the TCRdb copy is restricted to in-frame clones and leaves out a portion. Among 55,000 to 70,000 clones listed, 83% were seen once. This CDR3 contains 12 residues. Germline CDR1 GTSNPN, CDR2 SVGIG (reference sequence). The V gene lost 0 bases and the J gene lost 4 bases, with 6 bases spanning the gap. The sequenced sample was PBMCs. This TCR was sampled from a human donor in good health. The chain employs TRBV30 and TRBJ2-5, with D uncertain. CDR3 region: CAWSVWRETQYF. The CDR3 DNA sequence: TGTGCCTGGAGTGTTTGGAGAGAGACCCAGTACTTC.